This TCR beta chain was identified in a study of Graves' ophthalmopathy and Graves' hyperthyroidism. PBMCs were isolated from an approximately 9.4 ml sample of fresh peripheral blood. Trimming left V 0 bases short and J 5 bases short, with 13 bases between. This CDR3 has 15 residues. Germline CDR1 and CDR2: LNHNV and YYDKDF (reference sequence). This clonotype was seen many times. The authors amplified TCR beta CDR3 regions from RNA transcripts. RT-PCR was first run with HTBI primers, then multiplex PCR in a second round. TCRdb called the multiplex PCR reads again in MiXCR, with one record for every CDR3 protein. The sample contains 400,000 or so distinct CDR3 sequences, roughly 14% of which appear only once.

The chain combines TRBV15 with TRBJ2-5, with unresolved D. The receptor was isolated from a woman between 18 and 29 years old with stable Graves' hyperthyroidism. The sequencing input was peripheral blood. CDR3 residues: CATSREWGSLETQYF. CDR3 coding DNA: TGTGCCACCAGCAGAGAATGGGGTTCCTTGGAGACCCAGTACTTC.